What follows are 6 T cell receptor beta chains derived from one specimen sequenced in a study of identical twins. Via MiXCR, TCRdb re-called the 5' RACE reads, giving one row per CDR3 protein. The repertoire holds 350,000 to 500,000 distinct CDR3 sequences, with approximately 18% as singletons. The sample taken for sequencing was naive T cells sorted from blood. These receptors were taken from a man aged 45-65 years in good health.

As regards this clonotype: A much larger clone lies a single base off, so this may be a read error. This rearrangement joins TRBV10-3 to TRBJ2-1; TRBD2 matches at 7 bases. The CDR3 totals 13 residues. Germline V gives CDR1 ENHRY, CDR2 SYGVKD. This chain's CDR3 is CVISGAGVNEQFF. The DNA for the CDR3 is TGTGTCATCAGTGGGGCGGGAGTAAATGAGCAGTTCTTC.

The chain recombines TRBV6-2 or TRBV6-3 with TRBJ2-1; the D gene is possibly TRBD2 (5 bases). V was cut by 5 bases and J by 9 bases, with 23 bases left in between. The CDR3 is made up of 16 amino acids. Germline V gene lookup returns CDR1 MNHEY and CDR2 SVGEGT. The CDR3 is CASSPRGAGGTTEQFF. CDR3 coding DNA: TGTGCCAGCAGTCCCCGCGGCGCCGGAGGTACAACTGAGCAGTTCTTC.

The chain joins TRBV11-2 to TRBJ1-2; D call uncertain. The CDR3 covers 15 residues. The germline CDR1 and CDR2 sequences are SGHAT and FQNNGV. V was shortened by 4 bases and J by 0 bases, with 12 bases between the two germline ends. Here the CDR3 DNA reads TGTGCCAGCAGCTCTGTAGAGGGCGCTAACTATGGCTACACCTTC. It specifies CASSSVEGANYGYTF.

The chain has TRBV4-3 and TRBJ2-3, with 8 bases lining up with TRBD2. V lost 0 bases, J lost 2 bases, and 16 bases stayed unmatched. Germline CDR1 is LGHNA and CDR2 is YSLEER. The CDR3 is made up of 20 amino acids. The DNA of the CDR3 is TGCGCCAGCAGCCAAGATGAGGGCCGGGAGGGCCTCGCCACCACAGATACGCAGTATTTT. As protein: CASSQDEGREGLATTDTQYF.

This clonotype was seen repeatedly, ten times or more. V and J are TRBV20-1 and TRBJ2-7; 9 nucleotides agree with TRBD1. V dropped 3 bases and J dropped 2; count of bases not matched to a gene: 5. The CDR3 is 14 amino acids. CDR1 and CDR2 (germline): DFQATT, SNEGSKA (reference sequence). The CDR3 nucleotides are TGCAGTGCTAGTGGGACAGGGATAACCTACGAGCAGTACTTC. Protein: CSASGTGITYEQYF.

The chain is built from TRBV28 and TRBJ2-6; a possible D gene is TRBD1 (6 bases). Per germline, CDR1 MDHEN and CDR2 SYDVKM. The CDR3 has 16 residues. V was cut by 8 bases and J by 1 base, with 15 bases left in between. CDR3 DNA: TGTGCCAGCCAGGGGCCCCGCTCTTCTGGGGCCAACGTCCTGACTTTC. As protein: CASQGPRSSGANVLTF.